This T cell receptor beta chain derives from a study of blood T cell repertoires in COVID-19 (dated by TCRdb to about 2020). For the wider study: The collaborator samples originated in the United States, Italy and Spain and spanned the acute and convalescent phases of COVID-19. Where available, HLA class I and class II types were obtained from metadata supplied by the sample provider rather than from assay-based typing. The sample metadata nearly always contained a de-identified subject ID, COVID-19 status, age in years and sex. The material from the prospective study consisted of cDNA or gDNA derived from T cells, B-cell-depleted T cells, or PBMCs. The samples were drawn from the first 160 participants of the ongoing ImmuneRACE study and from 1,254 subjects provided by 6 global collaborators. The repertoires were released in a freely available public database intended as a resource for research on the immune response to SARS-CoV-2. Subjects who had been exposed to COVID-19, were actively infected with it, or had recovered from it provided the deeply sampled blood TCRbeta repertoires that made up the dataset. Paper-wide results and their limitations: How much clinical and demographic metadata was included differed by source and by participant, and the metadata was provided uncurated.

Enrolling through a virtual design, the prospective study's participants ranged in age from roughly 18 to 100 years and lived across 20 to 25 United States geographic areas. In the prospective study, participants were assigned to cohorts based on the clinical history participants reported in a screening survey and a study questionnaire. For ImmuneRACE Cohort 3, a participant was defined as recovered based on two consecutive negative NP/OP PCR tests, clearance by a healthcare professional, or resolution of symptoms. Mobile phlebotomists in the prospective study collected whole blood, serum and a nasopharyngeal or oropharyngeal swab from every participant. Prospective study participants could optionally give additional blood draws and questionnaires over a roughly 2-month period. Before DNA extraction, prospective study blood samples were shipped either frozen or at room temperature. Counted from cysteine to phenylalanine, this CDR3 has 15 amino acids. The DNA shown is the 45-base CDR3, in frame from base 1. V is shortened by 5 bases, J by 1 base, and the region joining them spans 12 bases. CDR1 and CDR2 were assigned from the germline V gene as MNHEY and SVGAGI.

The immunoSEQ Assay, a bias-controlled multiplex PCR, was used to amplify TCRbeta CDR3 regions from genomic DNA. The paper's data handling went like this. Within the assay, amplification of reference gene primers was used to estimate how many nucleated cells each sample contained. Sequence reads were collapsed and filtered to measure the absolute abundance of every unique TCRbeta CDR3 rearrangement. For each sample, productive Simpson clonality was calculated as the square root of Simpson's diversity index across productive rearrangements. Sourced from immuneACCESS, this table was stored by TCRdb with only in-frame sequences that have V and J called. A share of the clones is absent; for the studies checked, an unresolved V gene accounts for under half, and the remainder has no known explanation. V, J and clone size were drawn from that table, and D and trimming were deduced from the DNA. The sample profile shows roughly 220,000 clones; about nine tenths of them were found once. The ten largest make up about 2.6% of the sample.

Concerning this clone: The antigen this receptor binds is unknown. The record has no base qualities; no much larger clone is one base away.

The V and J genes are TRBV6-5 and TRBJ1-5; the D segment could be TRBD1, given 5 matching bases. Sample: PBMCs or T cells enriched from blood (not recorded which). This sequence was found in a woman in her 30s who had recovered from COVID-19. The encoded CDR3 is CASSSGRVSNQPQHF. The base sequence is TGTGCCAGCAGTAGTGGCAGGGTGAGCAATCAGCCCCAGCATTTT.